A selection of T cell receptor beta chains follows, all from one sample in a study of shared clonotypes between healthy human individuals. Method: immunoSEQ multiplex PCR; TCRdb's copy keeps in-frame clones and lacks some. The sample lists millions of clones; 90% to 95% were seen once. The sequencing input was naive CD4+ T cells sorted from blood. All receptors derive from a young man in good health. Each CDR3 is given with its conserved first and last residue. A D gene is named only where the DNA matches it firmly. Not all rows give a size; the values are once, few, many and, for expanded clones, a class.

j_call v_call d_call clone_size cdr3_nt cdr3_aa
TRBJ2-5 TRBV2 TRBD2 NA TGTGCCAGCGAGCAGTCCGGGACTACCAAAGAGACCCAGTACTTC CASEQSGTTKETQYF
TRBJ1-4 TRBV7-6 NA NA TGTGCCAGCAGCCAAGGACTGGTCGCAACTAATGAAAAACTGTTTTTT CASSQGLVATNEKLFF
TRBJ2-7 TRBV5-6 NA NA TGTGCCAGCAGCTTGGAGGCGGGGCTCTCCTACGAGCAGTACTTC CASSLEAGLSYEQYF
TRBJ1-1 TRBV2 TRBD1 NA TGTGCCAGCCTTAACAGGGGGCATGGCACTGAAGCTTTCTTT CASLNRGHGTEAFF
TRBJ1-2 TRBV21-1 NA NA TGTGCCAGCAGCCCCGAGGGCCTGGCAGAAGGGGTGTATGGCTACACCTTC CASSPEGLAEGVYGYTF
TRBJ2-7 TRBV5-1 NA NA TGCGCCAGCAGCTTGGGAGGGGCCGCCTCCTACGAGCAGTACTTC CASSLGGAASYEQYF
TRBJ1-3 TRBV6-5 NA NA TGTGCCAGCAGTACGACCGCAAGCTCTGGAAACACCATATATTTT CASSTTASSGNTIYF
TRBJ1-6 TRBV5-1 NA NA TGCGCCAGCGGTAGTGGGATGGGGAATTCACCCCTCCACTTT CASGSGMGNSPLHF
TRBJ1-4 TRBV7-9 NA NA TGTGCCCTTCGTCAGGGAATAGATGAAAAACTGTTTTTT CALRQGIDEKLFF
TRBJ2-6 TRBV18 NA NA TGTGCCAGCTCACCACAGGGCTCTGGGGCCAACGTCCTGACTTTC CASSPQGSGANVLTF
TRBJ2-7 TRBV9 NA once TGTGCCAGCAGCGTCGAATCGAGGGGATACGAGCAGTACTTC CASSVESRGYEQYF
TRBJ2-2 TRBV5-1 TRBD1 NA TGCGCCAGCAGCACCGGGACAGGGTATACCGGGGAGCTGTTTTTT CASSTGTGYTGELFF
TRBJ1-1 TRBV5-8 NA NA TGTGCCAGCAGCTTGGCGGCGGTGAACACTGAAGCTTTCTTT CASSLAAVNTEAFF
TRBJ1-2 TRBV12-5 TRBD1 NA TGTGCTAGTGGTTGGGCTGGGCAGGGGGCCATCTATGGCTACACCTTC CASGWAGQGAIYGYTF
TRBJ2-3 TRBV14 NA NA TGTGCCAGCAGCCAATTCATCGCAGATACGCAGTATTTT CASSQFIADTQYF